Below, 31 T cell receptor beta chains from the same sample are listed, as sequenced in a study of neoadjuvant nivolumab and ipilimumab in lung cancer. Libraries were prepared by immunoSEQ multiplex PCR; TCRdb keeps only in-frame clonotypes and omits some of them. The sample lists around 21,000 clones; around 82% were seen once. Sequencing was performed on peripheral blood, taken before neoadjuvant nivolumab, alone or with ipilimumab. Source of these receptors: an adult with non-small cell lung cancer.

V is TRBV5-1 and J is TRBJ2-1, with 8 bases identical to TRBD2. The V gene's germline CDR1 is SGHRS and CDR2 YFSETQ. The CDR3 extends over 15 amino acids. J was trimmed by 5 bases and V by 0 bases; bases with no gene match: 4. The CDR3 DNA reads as TGCGCCAGCAGCTTGGCAGCGGGGGACAACAATGAGCAGTTCTTC. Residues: CASSLAAGDNNEQFF.

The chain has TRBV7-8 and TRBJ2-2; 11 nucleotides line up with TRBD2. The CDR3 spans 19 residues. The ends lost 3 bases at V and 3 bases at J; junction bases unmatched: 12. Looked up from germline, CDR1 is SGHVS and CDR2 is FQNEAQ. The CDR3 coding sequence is TGTGCCAGCAGCTTTAGGGTGTCACTAGCGGGAGAGTACACCGGGGAGCTGTTTTTT. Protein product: CASSFRVSLAGEYTGELFF.

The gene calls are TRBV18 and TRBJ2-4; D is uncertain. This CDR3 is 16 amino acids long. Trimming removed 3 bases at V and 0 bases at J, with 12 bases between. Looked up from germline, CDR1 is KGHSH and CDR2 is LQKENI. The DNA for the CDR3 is TGTGCCAGCTCACCGAACGGGCCCGGAGCCAAAAACATTCAGTACTTC. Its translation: CASSPNGPGAKNIQYF.

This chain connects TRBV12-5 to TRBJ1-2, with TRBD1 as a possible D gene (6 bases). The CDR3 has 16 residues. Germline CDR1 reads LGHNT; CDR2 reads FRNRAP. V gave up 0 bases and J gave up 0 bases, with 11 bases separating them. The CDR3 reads CASGLVSGAPNYGYTF. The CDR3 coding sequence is TGTGCTAGTGGTTTGGTATCAGGGGCGCCTAACTATGGCTACACCTTC.

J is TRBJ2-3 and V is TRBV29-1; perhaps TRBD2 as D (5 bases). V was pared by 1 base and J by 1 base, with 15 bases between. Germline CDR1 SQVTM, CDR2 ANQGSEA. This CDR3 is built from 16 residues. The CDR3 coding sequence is TGCAGCGTTGAAGGAGGGTCTGCAGTGGGCACAGATACGCAGTATTTT. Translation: CSVEGGSAVGTDTQYF.

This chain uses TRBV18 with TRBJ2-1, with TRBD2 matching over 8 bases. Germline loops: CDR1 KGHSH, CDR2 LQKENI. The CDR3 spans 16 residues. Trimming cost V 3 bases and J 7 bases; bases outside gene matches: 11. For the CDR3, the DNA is TGTGCCAGCTCACCCCTCAACGGGAGGGATCTAAATGAGCAGTTCTTC. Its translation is CASSPLNGRDLNEQFF.

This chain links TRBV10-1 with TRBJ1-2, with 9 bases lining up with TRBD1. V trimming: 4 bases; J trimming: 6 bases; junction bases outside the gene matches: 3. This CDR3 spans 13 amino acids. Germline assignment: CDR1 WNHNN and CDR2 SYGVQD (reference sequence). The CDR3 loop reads CASSAGTGNGYTF. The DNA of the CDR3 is TGCGCCAGCAGTGCCGGGACAGGGAATGGCTACACCTTC.

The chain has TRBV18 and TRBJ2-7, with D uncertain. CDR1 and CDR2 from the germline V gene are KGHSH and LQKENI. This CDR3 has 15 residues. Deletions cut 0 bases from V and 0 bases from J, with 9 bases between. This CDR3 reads CASSPPSLSSYEQYF. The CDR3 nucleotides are TGTGCCAGCTCACCACCGTCTCTGAGCTCCTACGAGCAGTACTTC. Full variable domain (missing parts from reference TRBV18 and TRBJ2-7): NAGVMQNPRHLVRRRGQEARLRCSPMKGHSHVYWYRQLPEEGLKFMVYLQKENIIDESGMPKERFSAEFPKEGPSILRIQQVVRGDSAAYFCASSPPSLSSYEQYFGPGTRLTVT.

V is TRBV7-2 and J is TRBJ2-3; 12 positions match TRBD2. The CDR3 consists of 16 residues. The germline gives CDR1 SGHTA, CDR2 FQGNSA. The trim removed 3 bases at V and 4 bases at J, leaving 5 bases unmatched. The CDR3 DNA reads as TGTGCCAGCAGCTTCAGACTAGCGGGAGCCGCAGATACGCAGTATTTT. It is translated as CASSFRLAGAADTQYF.

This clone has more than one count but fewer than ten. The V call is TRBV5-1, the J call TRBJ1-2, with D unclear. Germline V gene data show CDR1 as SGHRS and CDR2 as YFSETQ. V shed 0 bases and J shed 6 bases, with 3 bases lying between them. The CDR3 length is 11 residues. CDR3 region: CASSLENGYTF. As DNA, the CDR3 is TGCGCCAGCAGCTTGGAGAATGGCTACACCTTC.

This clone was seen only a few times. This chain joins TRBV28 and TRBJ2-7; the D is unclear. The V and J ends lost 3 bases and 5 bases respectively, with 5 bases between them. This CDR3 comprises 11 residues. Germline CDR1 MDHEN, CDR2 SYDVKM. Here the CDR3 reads CASSLRNEQYF. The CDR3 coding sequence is TGTGCCAGCAGTTTGAGGAACGAGCAGTACTTC.

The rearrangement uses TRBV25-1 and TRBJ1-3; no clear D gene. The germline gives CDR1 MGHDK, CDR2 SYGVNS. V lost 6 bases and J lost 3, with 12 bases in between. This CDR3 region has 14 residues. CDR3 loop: CASSASGGGNTIYF. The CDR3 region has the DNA TGTGCCAGCAGCGCTTCGGGAGGTGGAAACACCATATATTTT.

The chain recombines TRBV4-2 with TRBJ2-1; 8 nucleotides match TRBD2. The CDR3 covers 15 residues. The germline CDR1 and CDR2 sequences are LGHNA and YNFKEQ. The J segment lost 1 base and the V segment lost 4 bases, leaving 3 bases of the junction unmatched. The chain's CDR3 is CASSPREGSYNEQFF. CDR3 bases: TGTGCCAGCAGCCCTCGGGAGGGTTCCTACAATGAGCAGTTCTTC.

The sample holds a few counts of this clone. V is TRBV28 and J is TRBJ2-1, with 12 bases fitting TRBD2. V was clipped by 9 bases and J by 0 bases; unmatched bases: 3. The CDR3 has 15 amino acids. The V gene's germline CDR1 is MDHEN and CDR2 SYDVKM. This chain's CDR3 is CASTTSGSSYNEQFF. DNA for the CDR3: TGTGCCAGTACGACTAGCGGGAGCTCCTACAATGAGCAGTTCTTC.

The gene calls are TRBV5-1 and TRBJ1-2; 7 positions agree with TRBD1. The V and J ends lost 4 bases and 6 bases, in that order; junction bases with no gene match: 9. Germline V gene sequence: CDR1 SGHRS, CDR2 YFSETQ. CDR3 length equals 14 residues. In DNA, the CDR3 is TGCGCCAGCAGCCCTAAGGGGGCTAAGCATGGCTACACCTTC. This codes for CASSPKGAKHGYTF.

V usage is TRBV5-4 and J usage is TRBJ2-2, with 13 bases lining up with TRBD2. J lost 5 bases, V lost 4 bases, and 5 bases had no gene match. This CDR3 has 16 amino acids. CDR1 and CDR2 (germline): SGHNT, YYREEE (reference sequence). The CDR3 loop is CASSTGLAGKTGELFF. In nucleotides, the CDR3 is TGTGCCAGCAGCACGGGACTAGCGGGAAAGACCGGGGAGCTGTTTTTT.

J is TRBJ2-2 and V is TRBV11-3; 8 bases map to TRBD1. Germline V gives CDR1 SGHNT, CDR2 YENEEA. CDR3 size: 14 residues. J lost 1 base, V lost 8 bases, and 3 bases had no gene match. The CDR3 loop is CASGGQGNTGELFF. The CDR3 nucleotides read TGTGCCAGCGGAGGACAGGGGAACACCGGGGAGCTGTTTTTT. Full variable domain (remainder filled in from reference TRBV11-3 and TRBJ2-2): EAGVVQSPRYKIIEKKQPVAFWCNPISGHNTLYWYLQNLGQGPELLIRYENEEAVDDSQLPKDRFSAERLKGVDSTLKIQPAELGDSAVYLCASGGQGNTGELFFGEGSRLTVL.

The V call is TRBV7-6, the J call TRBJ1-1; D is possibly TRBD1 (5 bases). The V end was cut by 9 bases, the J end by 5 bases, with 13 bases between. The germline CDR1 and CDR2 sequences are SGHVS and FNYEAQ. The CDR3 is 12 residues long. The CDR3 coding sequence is TGTGCCAGTTCCCTGCGGGGGACTGAAGCTTTCTTT. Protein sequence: CASSLRGTEAFF.

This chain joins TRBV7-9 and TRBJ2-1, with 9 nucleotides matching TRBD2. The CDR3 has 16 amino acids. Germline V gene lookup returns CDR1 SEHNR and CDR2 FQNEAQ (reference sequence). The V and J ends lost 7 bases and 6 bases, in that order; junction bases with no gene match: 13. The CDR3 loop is CASIHSGSEGVNEQFF. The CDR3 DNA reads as TGTGCCAGCATACATAGCGGGAGTGAAGGGGTCAATGAGCAGTTCTTC.

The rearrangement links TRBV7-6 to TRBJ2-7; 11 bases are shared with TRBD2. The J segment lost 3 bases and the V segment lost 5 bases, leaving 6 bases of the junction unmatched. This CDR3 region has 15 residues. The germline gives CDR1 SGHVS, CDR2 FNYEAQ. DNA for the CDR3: TGTGCCAGCAGCCCGCTGACTAGCGGGAACTACGAGCAGTACTTC. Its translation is CASSPLTSGNYEQYF.

The CDR3 DNA follows: TGTGCCAGCAGCTTACATAGGAAGACAGATACGCAGTATTTT. It yields the protein CASSLHRKTDTQYF. The chain recombines TRBV7-8 with TRBJ2-3; no definite D call. There are 14 residues in the CDR3. The germline CDR1 and CDR2 sequences are SGHVS and FQNEAQ. Trimming took 2 bases from V and 3 from J, leaving 9 bases between them.

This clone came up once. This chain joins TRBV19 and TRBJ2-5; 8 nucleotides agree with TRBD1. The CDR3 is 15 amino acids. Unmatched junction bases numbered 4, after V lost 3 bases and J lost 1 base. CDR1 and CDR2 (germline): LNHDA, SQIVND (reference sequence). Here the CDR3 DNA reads TGTGCCAGTAGTATCCCCGGACAGGGCCAAGAGACCCAGTACTTC. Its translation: CASSIPGQGQETQYF.

CDR3 protein: CASSVDEETQYF. The CDR3 region has the DNA TGTGCCAGCAGCGTAGATGAAGAGACCCAGTACTTC. V and J are TRBV9 and TRBJ2-5; unclear D gene. Germline lookup yields CDR1 SGDLS and CDR2 YYNGEE. Trimming pared 0 bases from V and 3 bases from J, leaving 3 bases between. The CDR3 has 12 residues.

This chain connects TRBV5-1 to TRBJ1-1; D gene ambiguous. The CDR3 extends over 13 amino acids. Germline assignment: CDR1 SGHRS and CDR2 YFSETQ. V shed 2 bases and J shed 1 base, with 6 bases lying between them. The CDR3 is CASSLRRNTEAFF. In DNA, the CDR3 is TGCGCCAGCAGCTTAAGGCGGAACACTGAAGCTTTCTTT.

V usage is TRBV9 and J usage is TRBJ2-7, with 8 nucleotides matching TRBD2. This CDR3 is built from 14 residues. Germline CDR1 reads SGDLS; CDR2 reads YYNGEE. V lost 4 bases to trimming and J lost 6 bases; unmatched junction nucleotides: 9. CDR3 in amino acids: CASSPPGLGREQYF. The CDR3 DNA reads TGTGCCAGCAGCCCTCCGGGACTAGGACGCGAGCAGTACTTC.

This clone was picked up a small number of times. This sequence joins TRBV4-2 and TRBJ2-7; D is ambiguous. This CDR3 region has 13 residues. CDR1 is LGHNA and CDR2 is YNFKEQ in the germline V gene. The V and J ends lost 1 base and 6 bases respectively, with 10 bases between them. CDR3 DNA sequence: TGTGCCAGCAGCCAAGTTAAGGATAGCGAGCAGTACTTC. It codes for CASSQVKDSEQYF.

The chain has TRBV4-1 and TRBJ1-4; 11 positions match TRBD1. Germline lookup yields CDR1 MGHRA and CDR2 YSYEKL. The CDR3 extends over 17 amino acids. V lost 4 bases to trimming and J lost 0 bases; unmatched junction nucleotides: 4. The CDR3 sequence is CASSLGQGATTNEKLFF. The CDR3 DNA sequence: TGCGCCAGCAGCCTCGGACAGGGGGCGACAACTAATGAAAAACTGTTTTTT.

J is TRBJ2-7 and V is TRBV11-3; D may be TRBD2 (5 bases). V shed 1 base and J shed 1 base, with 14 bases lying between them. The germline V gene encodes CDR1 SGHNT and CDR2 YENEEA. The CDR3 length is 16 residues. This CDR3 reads CASSLVSPRESYEQYF. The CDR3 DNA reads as TGTGCCAGCAGCTTAGTCTCCCCCCGGGAATCCTACGAGCAGTACTTC.

This chain's CDR3 is CASSPSRGRSYNEQFF. The CDR3 coding sequence is TGTGCCAGCAGCCCCTCCCGCGGGAGGTCCTACAATGAGCAGTTCTTC. The gene calls are TRBV7-9 and TRBJ2-1; TRBD2 matches at 8 bases. CDR3 length equals 16 residues. Germline V lookup: CDR1 SEHNR, CDR2 FQNEAQ (reference sequence). The V segment lost 5 bases and the J segment 1 base; nucleotides outside the gene matches: 7.

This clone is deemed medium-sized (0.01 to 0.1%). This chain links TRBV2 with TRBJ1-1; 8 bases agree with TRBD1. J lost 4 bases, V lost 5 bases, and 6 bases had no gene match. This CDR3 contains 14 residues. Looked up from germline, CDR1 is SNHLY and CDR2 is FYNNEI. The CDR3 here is CASSTQGATTEAFF. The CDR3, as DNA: TGTGCCAGCAGTACTCAGGGGGCGACCACTGAAGCTTTCTTT. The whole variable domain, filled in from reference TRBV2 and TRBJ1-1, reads EPEVTQTPSHQVTQMGQEVILRCVPISNHLYFYWYRQILGQKVEFLVSFYNNEISEKSEIFDDQFSVERPDGSNFTLKIRSTKLEDSAMYFCASSTQGATTEAFFGQGTRLTVV.

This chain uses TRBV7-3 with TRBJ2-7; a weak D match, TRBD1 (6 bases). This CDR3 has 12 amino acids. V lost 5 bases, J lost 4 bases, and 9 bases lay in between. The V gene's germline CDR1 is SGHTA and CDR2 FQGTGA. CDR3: CASSTTGYEQYF. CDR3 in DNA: TGTGCCAGCAGCACTACAGGGTACGAGCAGTACTTC.